A selection of T cell receptor beta chains follows, all from one sample in a study of blood T cell repertoires in COVID-19. Repertoires were generated with immunoSEQ multiplex PCR, while TCRdb's copy carries only in-frame clones and drops some. The table records 250,000 to 300,000 clones, about 86% of them present only once. Sequencing used PBMCs or T cells enriched from blood (not recorded which). Source of these receptors: a man aged 25 to 40 with acute COVID-19. The CDR3 runs from the conserved cysteine through the conserved F or W. Fields, in order: D gene, V gene, J gene, clone size, CDR3 protein, CDR3 DNA. D genes are given only for firm matches. Size is omitted from some rows. Given values are once, few, many or a class for expanded clones.

TRBD1	TRBV24-1	TRBJ1-5	-	CATSDSGQGANQPQHF	TGTGCCACCAGTGACTCGGGACAGGGGGCGAATCAGCCCCAGCATTTT
-	TRBV5-1	TRBJ2-6	-	CASSPRDTVAANVLTF	TGTGCCAGCAGCCCTAGGGACACGGTGGCGGCCAACGTCCTGACTTTC
TRBD1	TRBV7-8	TRBJ1-2	-	CASSLEVYRGSYGYTF	TGTGCCAGCAGCTTAGAAGTTTACAGGGGGTCCTATGGCTACACCTTC
TRBD2	TRBV24-1	TRBJ2-1	-	CATSAGGSYNEQFF	TGTGCCACCAGTGCGGGGGGCTCCTACAATGAGCAGTTCTTC
-	TRBV5-1	TRBJ1-4	few	CASSPPNSVPLLFF	TGCGCCAGCAGCCCCCCCAACTCGGTTCCGCTGCTGTTTTTT
-	TRBV6-5	TRBJ2-3	-	CASSYRSRGDTQYF	TGTGCCAGCAGTTACCGTAGTCGGGGAGATACGCAGTATTTT
TRBD2	TRBV19	TRBJ2-1	-	CASTYTGGSNEQFF	TGTGCCAGTACTTACACCGGGGGGAGCAATGAGCAGTTCTTC
-	TRBV19	TRBJ1-2	-	CASSGTMRGYTF	TGTGCCAGTAGTGGGACAATGAGGGGCTACACCTTC
-	TRBV19	TRBJ2-2	once	CASSRGLAGSVNTGELFF	TGTGCCAGTAGTAGGGGCCTCGCAGGAAGCGTGAACACCGGGGAGCTGTTTTTT
TRBD2	TRBV24-1	TRBJ2-1	-	CATSDFKGGSSYNEQFF	TGTGCCACCAGTGATTTTAAGGGCGGGAGCTCCTACAATGAGCAGTTCTTC
TRBD1	TRBV7-2	TRBJ2-1	few	CASSISGTGVEQFF	TGTGCCAGCAGCATATCCGGGACAGGGGTCGAGCAGTTCTTC
TRBD2	TRBV6-5	TRBJ2-1	-	CASSYRTSGSNEQFF	TGTGCCAGCAGTTACAGGACTAGCGGGAGTAATGAGCAGTTCTTC
TRBD1	TRBV9	TRBJ2-6	-	CASSPRDRARLGSGANVLTF	TGTGCCAGCAGCCCGAGGGACAGGGCCCGACTCGGCTCTGGGGCCAACGTCCTGACTTTC
-	TRBV7-6	TRBJ1-3	-	CASSLYATSDTIYF	TGTGCCAGCAGCTTATATGCAACGTCAGACACCATATATTTT
-	TRBV6-5	TRBJ1-2	-	CASKREGREGYTF	TGTGCCAGCAAGAGGGAAGGGCGAGAAGGCTACACCTTC
-	TRBV18	TRBJ2-5	-	CASSPPSGSGTQYF	TGTGCCAGCTCACCACCTAGCGGTTCTGGGACCCAGTACTTC
-	TRBV5-1	TRBJ2-3	-	CASSPSTDTQYF	TGCGCCAGCAGCCCGTCCACAGATACGCAGTATTTT
TRBD1	TRBV15	TRBJ1-2	once	CATRDRGYYGYTF	TGTGCCACCCGCGACAGGGGGTACTATGGCTACACCTTC
-	TRBV28	TRBJ1-2	once	CASRSGGANYGYTF	TGTGCCAGCAGGTCCGGGGGGGCTAACTATGGCTACACCTTC
-	TRBV5-4	TRBJ1-2	-	CASSWGGAGYGYTF	TGTGCCAGCAGCTGGGGGGGGGCCGGCTATGGCTACACCTTC
TRBD1	TRBV5-1	TRBJ1-6	-	CASSGGGGIALHF	TGTGCCAGCAGCGGAGGAGGGGGCATAGCCCTCCACTTT
TRBD1	TRBV2	TRBJ2-3	-	CASSPTGTFTDTQYF	TGTGCCAGCAGCCCGACAGGGACCTTCACAGATACGCAGTATTTT
-	TRBV9	TRBJ2-1	-	CASSPRLGPSYNEQFF	TGTGCCAGCAGCCCCCGGTTGGGCCCATCCTACAATGAGCAGTTCTTC
-	TRBV29-1	TRBJ2-5	-	CSVGGVETQYF	TGCAGCGTTGGGGGAGTAGAGACCCAGTACTTC
-	TRBV6-1	TRBJ1-3	once	CASSEIGNTIYF	TGTGCCAGCAGTGAAATCGGGAACACCATATATTTT
-	TRBV5-6	TRBJ1-3	-	CASSTRGDGNTIYF	TGTGCCAGCAGTACTCGGGGAGACGGAAACACCATATATTTT
TRBD2	TRBV30	TRBJ2-2	-	CAWRPGLGLAAENTGELFF	TGTGCCTGGAGACCTGGGCTGGGACTAGCGGCCGAGAACACCGGGGAGCTGTTTTTT
TRBD1	TRBV12-3/TRBV12-4	TRBJ1-4	-	CASSPDRVNKLFF	TGTGCCAGCAGTCCGGACAGGGTAAACAAACTGTTTTTT
TRBD1	TRBV9	TRBJ1-3	-	CASSVGTGIGNTIYF	TGTGCCAGCAGCGTAGGGACAGGCATAGGAAACACCATATATTTT
TRBD1	TRBV19	TRBJ1-1	-	CASSGQGNVRNTEAFF	TGTGCCAGTAGCGGACAGGGAAATGTTAGAAACACTGAAGCTTTCTTT
TRBD1	TRBV6-5	TRBJ1-5	-	CASSYVQGAQDQPQHF	TGTGCCAGCAGTTACGTCCAGGGGGCGCAGGATCAGCCCCAGCATTTT
TRBD1	TRBV3-1/TRBV3-2	TRBJ2-3	-	CASSQVGTGSSGTQYF	TGTGCCAGCAGCCAAGTGGGGACAGGGAGTTCTGGTACGCAGTATTTT
-	TRBV6-5	TRBJ1-1	once	CASRWRAAGEAFF	TGTGCCAGCAGGTGGAGGGCCGCAGGTGAAGCTTTCTTT
TRBD2	TRBV6-2/TRBV6-3	TRBJ2-1	-	CASSTSLAGSYNEQFF	TGTGCCAGCAGTACCTCACTAGCGGGGTCCTACAATGAGCAGTTCTTC
-	TRBV3-1/TRBV3-2	TRBJ2-3	-	CASSQERSTDTQYF	TGTGCCAGCAGCCAAGAGAGGAGCACAGATACGCAGTATTTT
TRBD1	TRBV6-4	TRBJ2-2	few	CASSRTGALSVANTGELFF	TGTGCCAGCAGTCGGACAGGGGCCCTTTCAGTCGCGAACACCGGGGAGCTGTTTTTT
TRBD2	TRBV7-2	TRBJ2-2	-	CASSFTSGRTGELFF	TGTGCCAGCAGCTTCACTAGCGGGAGGACCGGGGAGCTGTTTTTT
-	TRBV19	TRBJ1-4	-	CASSLTGIREKLFF	TGTGCCAGTAGCCTGACGGGGATTAGGGAAAAACTGTTTTTT
TRBD2	TRBV24-1	TRBJ2-1	-	CATSPRLAPLREQFF	TGTGCCACCAGTCCCCGACTAGCCCCCCTTCGTGAGCAGTTCTTC
-	TRBV7-2	TRBJ2-5	-	CASSLARGETQYF	TGTGCCAGCAGCTTAGCGCGCGGAGAGACCCAGTACTTC
TRBD2	TRBV3-1/TRBV3-2	TRBJ2-1	-	CASRAGPNEQFF	TGTGCCAGCAGAGCGGGACCCAATGAGCAGTTCTTC
-	TRBV5-1	TRBJ2-5	-	CASSHGGLLDSETQYF	TGCGCCAGCAGCCACGGGGGATTACTAGATTCCGAGACCCAGTACTTC
-	TRBV2	TRBJ1-5	-	CASSVGTSGNQPQHF	TGTGCCAGCAGTGTTGGGACTTCCGGGAATCAGCCCCAGCATTTT
-	TRBV14	TRBJ1-4	few	CASSRNVRGEKLFF	TGTGCCAGCAGCCGGAATGTACGAGGGGAAAAACTGTTTTTT
-	TRBV11-3	TRBJ2-2	once	CASSSSGTGELFF	TGTGCCAGCAGCTCGTCCGGGACCGGGGAGCTGTTTTTT